The entry below describes one T cell receptor beta chain. Its antigen is still unknown. V was clipped by 2 bases and J by 0 bases, with 7 bases between them. The CDR3 contains 14 residues. TCRdb reprocessed the RACE reads with MiXCR, giving one entry per CDR3 protein. This sample carries about 95,000 distinct CDR3 sequences, about 10% of them seen once, and the ten largest clones take 3.2%. The data belong to a study of human T cells and chemical hapten exposure. Across the study: TCR yield per sample varied, mainly due to pooled library volumes. Regarding the study as a whole: More PT1 expanded TCRs went with higher patch test scores.

Time point noted: patch test 2, 6 weeks after DPC sensitization. Treatment described: therapeutic diphenylcyclopropenone sensitization with weekly scalp DPC. The input for sequencing was whole blood, taken in connection with sensitization to the hapten diphenylcyclopropenone (DPC). This receptor was obtained from a woman in her 40s with alopecia areata. Some clones in this sample may be carry-over from other donors' samples. V usage is TRBV12-3 or TRBV12-4 and J usage is TRBJ1-1, with D hard to call. The CDR3 sequence: CASSLTTLNTEAFF. In DNA form, the CDR3 reads TGTGCCAGCAGTTTAACGACTCTGAACACTGAAGCTTTCTTT.